What follows are 4 T cell receptor beta chains derived from one specimen sequenced in a study of cytomegalovirus exposure and HLA in healthy donors. The PCR used 60 Vbeta and 13 Jbeta primers. Measured with immunoSEQ multiplex PCR; TCRdb has only the in-frame clones, and not every one. The sample lists 150,000 to 200,000 clones; 65% to 75% were seen once. Sequenced: PBMCs. The receptors here all came from a human donor in good health.

This clone appeared a single time. The V call is TRBV30, the J call TRBJ1-1; D is possibly TRBD1 (6 bases). From germline, CDR1 is GTSNPN and CDR2 SVGIG (reference sequence). Trimming removed 0 bases from V and 0 bases from J, with 23 bases in between. This CDR3 region has 19 residues. DNA for the CDR3: TGTGCCTGGAGTGTCATCGTACCCGGGGGGGCTTTGGTGAACACTGAAGCTTTCTTT. It codes for CAWSVIVPGGALVNTEAFF.

The chain uses TRBV12-5 and TRBJ2-5; D possibly corresponds to TRBD2 (6 bases). Germline lookup yields CDR1 LGHNT and CDR2 FRNRAP. V was shortened by 7 bases and J by 2 bases, with 11 bases between the two germline ends. CDR3 length equals 13 residues. Written as DNA, the CDR3 is TGTGCTAGTGCCGACCGGGGGCAAGAGACCCAGTACTTC. As protein: CASADRGQETQYF.

The CDR3 sequence is CATSRDGQGALGEKLFF. CDR3 nucleotide sequence: TGTGCCACCAGCAGAGATGGGCAGGGGGCGCTGGGTGAAAAACTGTTTTTT. The rearrangement joins TRBV15 to TRBJ1-4; TRBD1 aligns across 8 bases. The germline CDR1 and CDR2 sequences are LNHNV and YYDKDF (reference sequence). Losses at the gene ends were 0 bases for V and 7 bases for J; bases not matched to a gene: 10. This CDR3 contains 17 residues. Based on the CDR3 plus reference TRBV15 and TRBJ1-4, the full variable domain is DAMVIQNPRYQVTQFGKPVTLSCSQTLNHNVMYWYQQKSSQAPKLLFHYYDKDFNNEADTPDNFQSRRPNTSFCFLDIRSPGLGDTAMYLCATSRDGQGALGEKLFFGSGTQLSVL.

This chain joins TRBV19 and TRBJ1-6; D uncertain. CDR1 is LNHDA, CDR2 SQIVND, per germline (reference sequence). V was trimmed by 5 bases and J by 14 bases, leaving 13 bases between them. This CDR3 contains 12 residues. CDR3 in amino acids: CASSSRTGSLHF. The CDR3 DNA reads as TGTGCCAGTAGTTCGCGCACGGGATCCCTCCACTTT. Full variable domain (rest looked up from reference TRBV19 and TRBJ1-6): DGGITQSPKYLFRKEGQNVTLSCEQNLNHDAMYWYRQDPGQGLRLIYYSQIVNDFQKGDIAEGYSVSREKKESFPLTVTSAQKNPTAFYLCASSSRTGSLHFGNGTRLTVT.